This T cell receptor (beta chain) was identified in a study of identical twins. Study results and caveats: Cord blood beta clonotypes that were abundant carried fewer insertions, and memory repertoires showed no such trend.

Among all donors, each was a healthy Caucasian. The CDR3 totals 14 residues. Trimming pared 2 bases from V and 3 bases from J, leaving 11 bases between. About this clonotype itself: The antigen is unknown.

It was template switching that added a universal primer site, and there were unique molecular identifiers on the cDNA. MiXCR, run by TCRdb on the 5' RACE reads, gives a single entry per CDR3 protein. The table records 250,000 or so distinct CDR3 sequences, approximately 7.9% of them present only once. This sample also belongs to another study, concerning yellow fever vaccine responses in identical twins.

The sample consisted of CD8+ T cells sorted from blood. This TCR came from a woman between 18 and 29 years old in good health. The J gene is TRBJ2-7, the V gene TRBV12-3 or TRBV12-4; TRBD1 might be the D (6 bases). Here the CDR3 DNA reads TGTGCCAGCAGTTTACTACAGGGCGGCTACGAGCAGTACTTC. This gives the protein CASSLLQGGYEQYF.